This T cell receptor beta chain appears in the sequencing data of a study of blood T cell repertoires in COVID-19. For the study at large: Sites in the United States, Italy and Spain provided acute and convalescent COVID-19 samples. PBMCs, B-cell-depleted T cells, or T cells were the source of the cDNA or gDNA that made up the material.

Germline CDR1 MDHEN, CDR2 SYDVKM. The CDR3 sequence is 15 residues long. V lost 5 bases and J lost 5; bases outside the gene matches: 10. Methods used by the authors: Estimation of nucleated cell counts relied on the amplification of reference gene primers. Generated by immunoSEQ multiplex PCR, the TCRdb table keeps only in-frame clones and is missing some. That table supplies the V and J calls and clone size; D and trimming were determined from the DNA. The sample holds about 100,000 clones, roughly 85% seen once. The sequence came from a human donor in a cohort sampled during active COVID-19. Sequencing was performed on peripheral blood. The V and J genes are TRBV28 and TRBJ2-5, with 8 bases fitting TRBD2. The CDR3 nucleotides are TGTGCCAGCAGTCCAATACTAGCGGTGGGCGAGACCCAGTACTTC. The encoded protein is CASSPILAVGETQYF.